The rows below give T cell receptor beta chains drawn from one sample of a study of cytomegalovirus exposure and HLA in healthy donors. Profiling relied on immunoSEQ multiplex PCR, and the TCRdb table lists in-frame clones only, not all of them. The sample contains around 94,000 clones, 85% to 95% of which appear only once. Input material: PBMCs. Source of these receptors: a young woman in good health and CMV-seronegative. The CDR3 runs from the conserved cysteine through the conserved F or W. Expanded clones are given a class, and other clones once, few, many or no size at all.

. TRBV5-1 CASSFIPGLAGVYQETQYF
. TRBV7-9 CATGDRVSNQPQHF
. TRBV4-2 CASSQSGRDNYGYTF
. TRBV4-3 CASSQEERLSTDTQYF
. TRBV5-1 CASSHQPGQQLPDTQYF
once TRBV27 CASSSTGYEQYF
. TRBV2 CASSERGRTYEQYF
. TRBV18 CASSPHRGGETQYF
. TRBV6-5 CASSYSPGTADTQYF
. TRBV4-2 CASSPRQESIWRTF
. TRBV29-1 CSVGWSGYEQYF
. TRBV4-2 CASSQYLRGLGYEQYF
. TRBV12-5 CASGPYPLAGGYNEQFF
. TRBV2 CASIGLAAADTQYF
. TRBV19 CASSIGGRANGELFF
. TRBV9 CASSRGLAGADNEQFF
. TRBV30 CTWSMTGAYGYTF
. TRBV10-3 CAISEGGTENYGYTF
. TRBV19 CASLLNEGAGSGNTIYF
. TRBV6-1 CASTEDTVRGNTIYF
. TRBV28 CASSRDRGRKNIQYF
. TRBV29-1 CSVQLGTGSTDTQYF
. TRBV5-8 CASSLVVLNRGNNGYTF
once TRBV12-5 CASVRGEPYNEQFF
. TRBV15 CATSRDVGSSGTDTQYF
. TRBV13 CASSLGQMNTGELFF
once TRBV6-5 CASSYSGSMNYGYTF
. TRBV10-3 CAISDGTRNEKLFF
. TRBV4-1 CASSQGGLAGPEQYF
. TRBV6-5 CASTSATYEQYF
. TRBV2 CASSEVWGPKYQPQHF
once TRBV7-2 CASSLVDLSSYNEQFF
. TRBV2 CASSGQGGGANVLTF
. TRBV11-2 CASSRGQGAGANVLTF
. TRBV18 CASSPRFGTGGKPQHF
. TRBV27 CASSLGTGGGNIQYF
many TRBV5-1 CASSRTGNGYTF
. TRBV6-5 CASSYGSGLYNEQFF
. TRBV6-6 CASSRLAAAYNEQFF
. TRBV5-6 CASSLGLESSYNEQFF
. TRBV11-2 CASSFGLAATRRDEQFF
. TRBV5-1 CASSFGASGSTDTQYF
. TRBV6-5 CASEVADKYEQYF
. TRBV7-2 CASSRRARTGGQETQYF
once TRBV2 CASRPGQGNTEAFF
. TRBV25-1 CASNRHRGEFF
. TRBV10-3 CAISEYGTGVSGANVLTF
. TRBV7-2 CASTEAWTSFLQYF
once TRBV4-3 CASSQDGRGSSYEQYF